What follows is one TCR beta chain and its context. The entry originates in a study of OX40 agonist ivuxolimab in advanced cancers. This CDR3 has 15 amino acids. V gave up 5 bases and J gave up 2 bases; unmatched junction bases: 5. CDR1 and CDR2 (germline): SEHNR, FQNEAQ (reference sequence). The data were produced by immunoSEQ multiplex PCR, yet TCRdb's version contains in-frame clones alone and is incomplete. The data contain 45,000 to 55,000 clones, 65% to 90% of them singletons. Material: CD4+ or CD8+ T cells sorted from blood, obtained in a trial of the OX40 agonist ivuxolimab. This sequence was found in an adult with an advanced solid tumor such as melanoma, head and neck, liver or kidney cancer. The rearrangement links TRBV7-9 to TRBJ2-1; 8 positions agree with TRBD1. CDR3 protein: CASSLVTGAYNEQFF. The CDR3 nucleotides are TGTGCCAGCAGCCTCGTGACAGGGGCCTACAATGAGCAGTTCTTC. Using reference TRBV7-9 and TRBJ2-1 for the parts outside the CDR3, the full variable domain is DTGVSQNPRHKITKRGQNVTFRCDPISEHNRLYWYRQTLGQGPEFLTYFQNEAQLEKSRLLSDRFSAERPKGSFSTLEIQRTEQGDSAMYLCASSLVTGAYNEQFFGPGTRLTVL.